This T cell receptor beta chain was captured by sequencing in a study of blood T cells in healthy people across ages. Study results and limitations: PBMCs that were unsorted prevented a conclusive naive versus antigen-experienced comparison. When set beside aged donors, long-lived donors presented more naive CD4+ cells and higher diversity. The unknown donor CMV status may have confounded expanded clonotype changes.

Combining a sample-barcoded 5' primer with a J-beta primer mix, a second PCR ran for 7 to 11 cycles. Each CDR3 protein gets one entry after TCRdb re-called the 5' RACE reads with MiXCR. The sample holds hundreds of thousands of distinct CDR3 sequences, approximately 44% seen once. Per germline, CDR1 MGHRA and CDR2 YSYEKL. Deletions cut 0 bases from V and 3 bases from J, with 10 bases between. The CDR3 contains 15 residues. Those donating, healthy Caucasian individuals from Russia, were aged about 6 to 95. As concerns this clonotype: Its antigen is as yet unknown.

This chain joins TRBV4-1 and TRBJ2-3, with D perhaps TRBD1 (6 bases). The sequenced sample was blood. The sequence was obtained from a man aged 55 to 70 in good health. CDR3 coding DNA: TGCGCCAGCAGCCAAGATCCCAGGGGAACAGATACGCAGTATTTT. This encodes CASSQDPRGTDTQYF.